Given below is one T cell receptor beta chain in context. Its target is not known. This specimen belongs to a study of CD8 T cells in ankylosing spondylitis. TCRdb itself ran the 5' RACE reads through MiXCR, one entry per CDR3 protein. This sample has under 300,000 distinct CDR3 sequences, with about 10% found just once. Study-level points and caveats: Clones linked to disease were reported to show significant enrichment in matched ankylosing spondylitis synovial fluid. In reactive arthritis synovial fluid and blood, some motif variants had been reported before.

The CDR3 runs to 17 residues. Germline V gives CDR1 SGDLS, CDR2 YYNGEE. V gave up 0 bases and J gave up 6 bases; unmatched junction bases: 7. This clonotype originated in a male donor with ankylosing spondylitis or in good health (not recorded which). The chain is built from TRBV9 and TRBJ2-2, with 11 bases matching TRBD2. Sequenced: blood, either unsorted or a sorted T cell fraction (not recorded which). CDR3 nucleotides: TGTGCCAGCAGCGTAGGAGGGGTAGCGGGAGGGCCCGGGGAGCTGTTTTTT. Residues: CASSVGGVAGGPGELFF.